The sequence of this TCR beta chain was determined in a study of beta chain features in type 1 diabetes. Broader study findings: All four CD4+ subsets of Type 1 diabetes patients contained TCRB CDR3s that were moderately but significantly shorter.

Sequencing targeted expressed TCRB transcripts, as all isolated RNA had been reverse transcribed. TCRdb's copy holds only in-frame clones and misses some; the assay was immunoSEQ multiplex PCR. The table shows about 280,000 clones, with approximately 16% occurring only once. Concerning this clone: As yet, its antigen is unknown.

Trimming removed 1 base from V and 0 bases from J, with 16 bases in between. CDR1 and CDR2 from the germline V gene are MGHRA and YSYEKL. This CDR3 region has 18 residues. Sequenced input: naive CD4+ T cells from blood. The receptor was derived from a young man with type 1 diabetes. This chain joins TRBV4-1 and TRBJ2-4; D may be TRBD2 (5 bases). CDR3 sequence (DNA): TGCGCCAGCAGCCAAGCCCCGGACTCCCTCTCAGCCAAAAACATTCAGTACTTC. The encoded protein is CASSQAPDSLSAKNIQYF.